The 8 T cell receptor beta chains given below trace back to one sample, sequenced in a study of vaccination and CD4 T cells after COVID-19. Cultured CD4+ T-cell DNA underwent Oncomine TCR Beta short-read sequencing. TCRdb recomputed calls from the PCR reads with MiXCR, one row per CDR3 protein. The table includes around 19,000 distinct CDR3 sequences, under 70% detected once. Which antigens these TCRs recognize remains unknown. Indicated treatment: approximately 11-day PBMC culture with coronavirus spike peptide pools or control peptides (ViraFEST assay). Input material: CD4+ T cells from blood, cultured in vitro. These receptors all come from a human donor who had recovered from COVID-19.

The chain links TRBV12-3 or TRBV12-4 to TRBJ1-1, with TRBD1 matching 7 bases. Trimming took 1 base from V and 2 from J; bases not matched to a gene: 7. This CDR3 region has 16 residues. The CDR3 protein is CASSLGDSPSNTEAFF. CDR3 coding DNA: TGTGCCAGCAGTTTAGGGGACAGTCCGAGCAACACTGAAGCTTTCTTT.

The J gene is TRBJ1-1, the V gene TRBV2; 7 bases agree with TRBD1. V trimming: 4 bases; J trimming: 6 bases; junction bases outside the gene matches: 5. This CDR3 spans 13 amino acids. The germline gives CDR1 SNHLY, CDR2 FYNNEI. The CDR3 reads CASSASGTAEAFF. Written as DNA, the CDR3 is TGTGCCAGCAGTGCGTCCGGGACAGCTGAAGCTTTCTTT.

The V and J genes are TRBV6-1 and TRBJ2-7; D gene ambiguous. The CDR3 length is 11 residues. The V and J ends lost 7 bases and 7 bases respectively, with 11 bases between them. Germline-derived CDR1 and CDR2 are MNHNS and SASEGT. Here the CDR3 reads CASTRGGEQYF. The CDR3 DNA sequence: TGTGCCAGCACTCGAGGTGGGGAGCAGTACTTC.

The chain carries TRBV2 and TRBJ1-2; no clear D gene. This CDR3 has 11 amino acids. V lost 6 bases, J lost 2 bases, and 4 bases lay in between. Germline CDR1 reads SNHLY; CDR2 reads FYNNEI. Here the CDR3 DNA reads TGTGCCAGCAGCCAAAACTATGGCTACACCTTC. Encoded protein: CASSQNYGYTF.

This clonotype has just a few counts. The chain has TRBV2 and TRBJ2-5; 8 nucleotides line up with TRBD1. Germline CDR1 reads SNHLY; CDR2 reads FYNNEI. Germline trimming cut 7 bases from V and 2 bases from J; bases unmatched to any gene: 6. CDR3 length: 14 residues. CDR3 coding DNA: TGTGCCAGCATCCTCAGGGGGCTTCAAGAGACCCAGTACTTC. Protein sequence: CASILRGLQETQYF. Filled out from reference TRBV2 and TRBJ2-5, the complete variable domain reads EPEVTQTPSHQVTQMGQEVILRCVPISNHLYFYWYRQILGQKVEFLVSFYNNEISEKSEIFDDQFSVERPDGSNFTLKIRSTKLEDSAMYFCASILRGLQETQYFGPGTRLLVL.

This clonotype was found a few times. This rearrangement joins TRBV7-9 to TRBJ1-6; TRBD1 aligns across 7 bases. Unmatched junction bases numbered 2, after V lost 6 bases and J lost 3 bases. The CDR3 contains 14 residues. Looked up from germline, CDR1 is SEHNR and CDR2 is FQNEAQ (reference sequence). The DNA of the CDR3 is TGTGCCAGCAGTTGGGACAGCTATAATTCACCCCTCCACTTT. Its protein product is CASSWDSYNSPLHF.

This clonotype was counted only a few times. CDR3 loop: CASSLRPSGGSYEQYF. In nucleotides, the CDR3 is TGTGCCAGCAGCTTAAGACCTAGCGGGGGCTCCTACGAGCAGTACTTC. V gene TRBV11-3 combines with J gene TRBJ2-7; 10 bases align to TRBD2. Germline V lookup: CDR1 SGHNT, CDR2 YENEEA. V lost 2 bases and J lost 0; bases outside the gene matches: 4. This CDR3 contains 16 residues.

V and J are TRBV25-1 and TRBJ1-3; D not resolved. The CDR3 length is 13 residues. The germline V gene has CDR1 MGHDK and CDR2 SYGVNS. V lost 6 bases, J lost 0 bases, and 6 bases lay in between. The CDR3 spells CASRTPSGNTIYF. The CDR3 DNA sequence: TGTGCCAGCAGGACACCCTCTGGAAACACCATATATTTT. Combining the CDR3 with reference TRBV25-1 and TRBJ1-3 gives the whole variable domain EADIYQTPRYLVIGTGKKITLECSQTMGHDKMYWYQQDPGMELHLIHYSYGVNSTEKGDLSSESTVSRIRTEHFPLTLESARPSHTSQYLCASRTPSGNTIYFGEGSWLTVV.